This section outlines one T cell receptor beta chain sequence together with its context. This sample stems from a study of shared clonotypes between healthy human individuals. CD45RO-negative CD8 cells positively selected for CCR7 made up the naive population, which excluded terminally differentiated effector memory CD45RA+ cells. Here immunoSEQ multiplex PCR was the method, and the copy in TCRdb shows in-frame clones only, minus some. This sample carries about 2,200,000 clones, 85% to 95% of them seen once, and the ten largest clones take roughly 1.8%. In germline, CDR1 is MNHNY, CDR2 SVGAGI (reference sequence). The CDR3 totals 14 residues. The V segment lost 7 bases and the J segment 3 bases; nucleotides outside the gene matches: 5.

The rearrangement uses TRBV6-6 and TRBJ2-1, with TRBD2 matching over 8 bases. This receptor was taken from a man aged 18 to 29 in good health. Some clones in this sample may be carry-over from other donors' samples. The sample was naive CD8+ T cells from PBMCs. The CDR3 DNA reads TGTGCCAGCACCCCGGGACTAGTCTACAATGAGCAGTTCTTC. Translated: CASTPGLVYNEQFF.